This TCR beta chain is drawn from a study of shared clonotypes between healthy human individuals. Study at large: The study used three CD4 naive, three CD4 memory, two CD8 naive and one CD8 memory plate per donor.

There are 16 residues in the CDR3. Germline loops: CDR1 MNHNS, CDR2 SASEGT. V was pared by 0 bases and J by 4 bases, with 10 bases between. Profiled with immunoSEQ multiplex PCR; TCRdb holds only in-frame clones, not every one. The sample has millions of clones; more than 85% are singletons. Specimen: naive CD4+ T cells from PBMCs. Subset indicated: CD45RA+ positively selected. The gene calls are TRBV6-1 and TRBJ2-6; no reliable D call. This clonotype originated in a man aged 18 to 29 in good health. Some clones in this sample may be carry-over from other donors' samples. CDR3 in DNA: TGTGCCAGCAGTGAAGCTTCGATGACCGGGGCCAACGTCCTGACTTTC. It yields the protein CASSEASMTGANVLTF.